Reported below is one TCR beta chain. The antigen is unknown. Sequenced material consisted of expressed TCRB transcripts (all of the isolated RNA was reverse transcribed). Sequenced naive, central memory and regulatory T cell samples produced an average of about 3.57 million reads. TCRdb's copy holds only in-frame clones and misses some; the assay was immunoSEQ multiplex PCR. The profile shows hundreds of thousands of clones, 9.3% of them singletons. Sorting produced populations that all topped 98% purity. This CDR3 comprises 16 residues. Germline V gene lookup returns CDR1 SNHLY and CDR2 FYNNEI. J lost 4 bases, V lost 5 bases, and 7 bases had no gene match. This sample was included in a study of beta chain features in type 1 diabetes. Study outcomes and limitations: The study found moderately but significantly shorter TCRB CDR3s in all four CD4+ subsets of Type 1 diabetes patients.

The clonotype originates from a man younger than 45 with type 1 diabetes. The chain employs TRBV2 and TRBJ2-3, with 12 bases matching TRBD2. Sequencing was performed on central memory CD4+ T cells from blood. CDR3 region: CASSLGLAGTSDTQYF. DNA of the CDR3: TGTGCCAGCAGTCTCGGACTAGCGGGGACCTCAGATACGCAGTATTTT.